A few counts support the clone carrying this T cell receptor (beta chain). The antigen is not known. V dropped 6 bases and J dropped 2; count of bases not matched to a gene: 8. This CDR3 spans 14 amino acids. Germline V gives CDR1 DFQATT, CDR2 SNEGSKA (reference sequence). The sample is drawn from a study of T-cell reconstitution after alpha-beta-depleted transplantation in children. Study-wide points: Recipient T cells and thymic progenitors that survived gave rise to the high TCRbeta diversity observed at day 60 in some patients. Fresh T-cell production supplied most of the T-cell counts and diversity seen one year after transplant. Roughly two months post-transplant, alpha-beta T cells reportedly originated from several hundred graft clones that had expanded.

The TCRbeta library was prepared with unique molecular identifiers. Using its own MiXCR run on the PCR reads, TCRdb lists one record per CDR3 protein. The data show a few hundred thousand distinct CDR3 sequences, with roughly 30% seen just once and under 45% held by the top ten. The sequence derives from a boy younger than two with Wiskott-Aldrich syndrome, due to receive a stem cell transplant. The V and J genes are TRBV20-1 and TRBJ2-3; TRBD1 matches 7 bases. Sequencing used PBMCs, obtained before TCRalphabeta/CD19-depleted stem cell transplant. CDR3 sequence reads: CSADGQEITDTQYF. The CDR3 DNA sequence: TGCAGTGCCGATGGACAGGAAATCACAGATACGCAGTATTTT.